The 3 T cell receptor beta chains given below trace back to one sample, sequenced in a study of technical replicates of blood from four donors. Using immunoSEQ multiplex PCR, the repertoire was profiled, and TCRdb retains in-frame clones only, with some absent. Of over 45,000 clones in the sample, roughly 92% were seen once. Material for sequencing was PBMCs. The origin of the receptors is a human donor in good health. Some clones in this sample may be carry-over from other donors' samples.

J is TRBJ2-1 and V is TRBV6-4, with D tentatively TRBD1 (6 bases). The germline V gene has CDR1 MRHNA and CDR2 SNTAGT. Trimming stripped 3 bases from V and 4 bases from J, with 7 bases between. The CDR3 contains 13 residues. CDR3 loop: CASSEGAYNEQFF. The CDR3 DNA sequence: TGTGCCAGCAGTGAGGGGGCGTACAATGAGCAGTTCTTC.

CDR3 nucleotide sequence: TGTGCCAGCACGTACAGGGGATACTACAATGAGCAGTTCTTC. Its protein product is CASTYRGYYNEQFF. The chain links TRBV27 to TRBJ2-1, with 7 bases that match TRBD1. The germline CDR1 and CDR2 sequences are MNHEY and SMNVEV (reference sequence). The CDR3 has 14 residues. V gave up 7 bases and J gave up 3 bases; unmatched junction bases: 6.

This chain uses TRBV27 with TRBJ1-1; 8 bases are shared with TRBD1. Germline V gives CDR1 MNHEY, CDR2 SMNVEV (reference sequence). Germline trimming cut 5 bases from V and 2 bases from J; bases unmatched to any gene: 7. This CDR3 spans 15 amino acids. CDR3 in DNA: TGTGCCAGCAGTCCCGAGACAGGGGACAACACTGAAGCTTTCTTT. It codes for CASSPETGDNTEAFF.